This TCR beta chain was obtained from a study of T-cell memory formation after mild COVID-19. This clonotype was detected only a few times. Using its own MiXCR run on the 5' RACE reads, TCRdb lists one record per CDR3 protein. The top ten clones hold roughly a fifth of a sample with around 250,000 distinct CDR3 sequences, more than 8% of them seen once. The germline V and J ends were trimmed by 4 bases and 5 bases, with 11 bases remaining between them. Germline lookup yields CDR1 SGHRS and CDR2 YFSETQ. The CDR3 is 13 amino acids. The TCR comes from a man aged 18-30 years who had mild COVID-19 (a few samples of this study predate the infection). Cell type and time point are not known. V gene TRBV5-1 combines with J gene TRBJ2-3; no definite D call. The material sequenced was PBMCs or a T cell subset sorted from them (not recorded which). The CDR3 region has the DNA TGCGCCAGCAGCCCCGCCTTCGTAGATACGCAGTATTTT. It yields the protein CASSPAFVDTQYF. Full variable domain (rest looked up from reference TRBV5-1 and TRBJ2-3): KAGVTQTPRYLIKTRGQQVTLSCSPISGHRSVSWYQQTPGQGLQFLFEYFSETQRNKGNFPGRFSGRQFSNSRSEMNVSTLELGDSALYLCASSPAFVDTQYFGPGTRLTVL.